Below are 22 T cell receptor beta chains sequenced from a single sample in a study of human T cells and chemical hapten exposure. MiXCR, run by TCRdb on the RACE reads, gives a single entry per CDR3 protein. The sample has about 46,000 distinct CDR3 sequences; 9.4% are singletons. The time point denotes: pre-sensitization, week 0. The treatment here: therapeutic diphenylcyclopropenone sensitization with weekly scalp DPC. Sequenced here: whole blood, sampled in connection with sensitization to the hapten diphenylcyclopropenone (DPC). The receptor source for this set is a woman aged 40 to 50 with alopecia areata. Some clones in this sample may be carry-over from other donors' samples.

This clonotype was seen more than once but under ten times. The rearrangement links TRBV20-1 to TRBJ2-7; D not resolved. Trimming shortened V by 1 base and J by 3 bases, and 16 bases separated the two germline ends. This CDR3 has 15 amino acids. Germline V lookup: CDR1 DFQATT, CDR2 SNEGSKA (reference sequence). For the CDR3, the DNA is TGCAGTGCTAGAGGAGTCGTCCCGGGCAGCTACGAGCAGTACTTC. It is translated as CSARGVVPGSYEQYF.

This clonotype was observed many times. J is TRBJ1-5 and V is TRBV27, with 10 nucleotides matching TRBD1. The CDR3 is made up of 17 amino acids. The V segment lost 4 bases and the J segment 5 bases; nucleotides outside the gene matches: 11. The V gene's germline CDR1 is MNHEY and CDR2 SMNVEV (reference sequence). CDR3 loop: CASSSSFGQGVDQPQHF. DNA for the CDR3: TGTGCCAGCAGTTCCTCCTTCGGACAGGGGGTTGATCAGCCCCAGCATTTT.

This clonotype was seen at least ten times. This chain connects TRBV29-1 to TRBJ1-1; D not resolved. V was clipped by 8 bases and J by 10 bases, with 14 bases between them. There are 10 residues in the CDR3. The germline V gene encodes CDR1 SQVTM and CDR2 ANQGSEA. The CDR3 is CSSGEVGAFF. CDR3 in DNA: TGCAGCTCGGGCGAGGTTGGAGCTTTCTTT.

This clonotype was seen at least ten times. This chain uses TRBV7-9 with TRBJ1-2; D is unresolved. V lost 1 base and J 7 bases, leaving 10 bases between the germline ends. Germline V lookup: CDR1 SEHNR, CDR2 FQNEAQ (reference sequence). The CDR3 runs to 13 residues. CDR3 bases: TGTGCCAGCAGCTTAGGAGGAACTGGTGGCTACACCTTC. It translates to CASSLGGTGGYTF.

The table lists this clonotype with many counts. The V and J genes are TRBV28 and TRBJ1-6; 8 positions agree with TRBD1. V trimming: 7 bases; J trimming: 8 bases; junction bases outside the gene matches: 7. CDR1 is MDHEN, CDR2 SYDVKM, per germline. The CDR3 runs to 14 residues. Here the CDR3 reads CASKPGTGYSPLHF. Here the CDR3 DNA reads TGTGCCAGCAAACCCGGGACAGGTTATTCACCCCTCCACTTT.

For the CDR3, the DNA is TGTGCCAGCAGCTCGCGGGGCCGAGCCTACGAGCAGTACTTC. It specifies CASSSRGRAYEQYF. The rearrangement uses TRBV7-8 and TRBJ2-7, with D possibly matching TRBD2 (6 bases). Trimming left V 4 bases short and J 2 bases short, with 12 bases between. This CDR3 has 14 amino acids. CDR1 is SGHVS and CDR2 is FQNEAQ in the germline V gene.

The chain has TRBV29-1 and TRBJ2-3, with 7 bases aligning to TRBD1. Trimming took 3 bases from V and 4 from J; bases not matched to a gene: 4. The germline V gene encodes CDR1 SQVTM and CDR2 ANQGSEA. The CDR3 spans 13 residues. Written as DNA, the CDR3 is TGCAGCGTTGACCGGGACAGAGCAGATACGCAGTATTTT. Its translation is CSVDRDRADTQYF.

This clonotype has a count of ten or more. V gene TRBV20-1 combines with J gene TRBJ1-5; no clear D. V was cut by 0 bases and J by 1 base, with 10 bases left in between. The germline gives CDR1 DFQATT, CDR2 SNEGSKA (reference sequence). The CDR3 contains 15 residues. CDR3: CSARELEMSNQPQHF. In DNA form, the CDR3 reads TGCAGTGCTAGAGAACTCGAGATGAGCAATCAGCCCCAGCATTTT.

V gene TRBV12-3 or TRBV12-4 combines with J gene TRBJ2-7; D tentatively reads TRBD1 or TRBD2 (5 bases each). The CDR3 runs to 14 residues. V shed 2 bases and J shed 2 bases, with 10 bases lying between them. The DNA of the CDR3 is TGTGCCAGCAGTTTAAGAAGGGACCCCTACGAGCAGTACTTC. This sequence encodes CASSLRRDPYEQYF.

This clonotype was seen at least ten times. This chain connects TRBV28 to TRBJ1-2, with no clear D. Trimming stripped 4 bases from V and 4 bases from J, with 16 bases between. From germline, CDR1 is MDHEN and CDR2 SYDVKM. The CDR3 sequence is 15 residues long. The CDR3 sequence is CASSSRSFLAYGYTF. The CDR3 coding sequence is TGTGCCAGCAGTTCCAGAAGTTTTTTGGCCTATGGCTACACCTTC.

This clonotype showed up many times. The chain recombines TRBV20-1 with TRBJ1-2, with D maybe TRBD1 (5 bases). Germline loops: CDR1 DFQATT, CDR2 SNEGSKA (reference sequence). The CDR3 has 13 amino acids. V lost 4 bases to trimming and J lost 8 bases, with 17 bases between them. The CDR3 reads CSATLRVTGGYTF. For the CDR3, the DNA is TGCAGTGCTACTCTCAGGGTAACCGGAGGCTACACCTTC.

The chain uses TRBV20-1 and TRBJ2-2; D is tentatively TRBD1 or TRBD2 (6 bases each). Per the germline V gene, CDR1 is DFQATT and CDR2 is SNEGSKA (reference sequence). V was pared by 6 bases and J by 2 bases, with 16 bases between. CDR3 length equals 15 residues. CDR3 nucleotides: TGCAGTGCCCTTGATGGGGGGCTTAACACCGGGGAGCTGTTTTTT. This translates into CSALDGGLNTGELFF.

This clonotype appeared many times. The chain has TRBV7-3 and TRBJ1-1; 7 bases fit TRBD1. This CDR3 region has 13 residues. V was pared by 6 bases and J by 5 bases, with 6 bases of the junction left unmatched. Germline CDR1 is SGHTA and CDR2 is FQGTGA. Here the CDR3 reads CASSVQGVTEAFF. DNA for the CDR3: TGTGCCAGCAGTGTTCAGGGGGTAACTGAAGCTTTCTTT.

There are a few counts of this clonotype. V is TRBV6-2 or TRBV6-3 and J is TRBJ2-2, with D possibly TRBD1 on 7 matching bases. The CDR3 has 15 residues. Germline V gene lookup returns CDR1 MNHEY and CDR2 SVGEGT. V was shortened by 0 bases and J by 6 bases, with 11 bases between the two germline ends. Here the CDR3 reads CASSYSGGQPGELFF. DNA of the CDR3: TGTGCCAGCAGTTACTCCGGGGGACAGCCCGGGGAGCTGTTTTTT.

This clonotype was seen at least ten times. This chain uses TRBV7-6 with TRBJ2-7; tentatively, D is TRBD1 or TRBD2 (5 bases each). The CDR3 sequence is 14 residues long. Trimming pared 4 bases from V and 4 bases from J, leaving 14 bases between. CDR1 and CDR2 (germline): SGHVS, FNYEAQ. The CDR3 coding sequence is TGTGCCAGCAGCTCCCGGGACCTCGGGTACGAGCAGTACTTC. It is translated as CASSSRDLGYEQYF.

V gene TRBV6-4 combines with J gene TRBJ2-3; the D call may be TRBD1 or TRBD2 (6 bases each). This CDR3 comprises 14 residues. Trimming shortened V by 3 bases and J by 5 bases, and 12 bases separated the two germline ends. CDR1 is MRHNA and CDR2 is SNTAGT in the germline V gene. CDR3 protein: CASSEGRGGDTQYF. In DNA form, the CDR3 reads TGTGCCAGCAGTGAGGGCAGGGGAGGAGATACGCAGTATTTT.

The chain links TRBV20-1 to TRBJ2-5, with D maybe TRBD2 (5 bases). V dropped 6 bases and J dropped 5 bases, with 10 bases sitting between them. This CDR3 region has 11 residues. Germline CDR1 is DFQATT and CDR2 is SNEGSKA (reference sequence). Here the CDR3 DNA reads TGCAGTGCGCGGAGAGGGGAGACCCAGTACTTC. Its protein is CSARRGETQYF.

The rearrangement uses TRBV27 and TRBJ1-2; D may be TRBD1 (5 bases). Looked up from germline, CDR1 is MNHEY and CDR2 is SMNVEV (reference sequence). V was shortened by 0 bases and J by 8 bases, with 7 bases between the two germline ends. The CDR3 is made up of 12 amino acids. The chain's CDR3 is CASSLSGDGYTF. CDR3 DNA: TGTGCCAGCAGTTTATCAGGGGACGGCTACACCTTC.

This clonotype was counted many times. The rearrangement links TRBV6-2 or TRBV6-3 to TRBJ1-5; TRBD1 matches 9 bases. The CDR3 has 15 amino acids. The J segment lost 6 bases and the V segment lost 7 bases, leaving 10 bases of the junction unmatched. Germline V lookup: CDR1 MNHEY, CDR2 SVGEGT. The CDR3 region is CASTWGQGEGQPQHF. The CDR3 nucleotides read TGTGCCAGCACCTGGGGACAGGGCGAAGGTCAGCCCCAGCATTTT.

Worth noting for this clonotype: With a much larger clone just one base away, this may be a read error. The rearrangement joins TRBV20-1 to TRBJ2-3, with 11 bases matching TRBD2. The CDR3 sequence is 15 residues long. The germline gives CDR1 DFQATT, CDR2 SNEGSKA (reference sequence). CDR3: CSAQLAGAHTDTHYF. The CDR3 coding sequence is TGCAGTGCGCAACTAGCGGGGGCCCACACAGATACGCATTATTTT.

This clonotype was picked up many times. The V and J genes are TRBV29-1 and TRBJ1-2; D is possibly TRBD1 (5 bases). Germline V gene data show CDR1 as SQVTM and CDR2 as ANQGSEA. The V and J ends lost 0 bases and 4 bases respectively, with 12 bases between them. The CDR3 sequence is 14 residues long. CDR3 residues: CSVEDGSGSYGYTF. CDR3 coding DNA: TGCAGCGTTGAAGATGGTTCAGGGTCCTATGGCTACACCTTC.

The CDR3 reads CASSHKPGENYEQYF. The CDR3 DNA sequence: TGCGCCAGCAGCCATAAGCCCGGGGAGAACTACGAGCAGTACTTC. The chain is built from TRBV4-1 and TRBJ2-7; D may be TRBD2 (5 bases). The V and J ends lost 3 bases and 3 bases respectively, with 15 bases between them. The CDR3 is 15 residues long. The germline CDR1 and CDR2 sequences are MGHRA and YSYEKL.